This T cell receptor (beta chain) originates from a study of cytomegalovirus exposure and HLA in healthy donors. Study-level information: The Caucasian-associated ancestry cluster held less than 85% of roughly 400 genotyped donors. Study results and caveats: The likely origin of a cluster of highly shared sequence variants was a sequencing artifact. In a later analysis, productive TCRs from donors in an Asian-associated ancestry cluster reportedly carried fewer N-insertions than the cohort mean. What TCR beta sequences reportedly achieved was accurate prediction of HLA-A and HLA-B alleles in most subjects.

Points on this clone: Antigen: not known.

The CDR3 has 16 amino acids. Trimming removed 5 bases from V and 0 bases from J, with 14 bases in between. CDR1 SEHNR and CDR2 FQNEAQ come from the germline V gene (reference sequence). The PCR ran on 60 Vbeta and 13 Jbeta primers. Method: immunoSEQ multiplex PCR; TCRdb's copy keeps in-frame clones and lacks some. Of around 130,000 clones listed, about 8.5% are singletons. The V call is TRBV7-9, the J call TRBJ2-4; D remains unclear. Sequenced: PBMCs. This sequence originates from a man aged 40-49 years in good health and CMV-seronegative. CDR3 DNA sequence: TGTGCCAGCAGCGGTGAGGAGAATCTAGCCAAAAACATTCAGTACTTC. Translation: CASSGEENLAKNIQYF.